The sequence of this T cell receptor (beta chain) was determined in a study of blood T cell repertoires in COVID-19. V lost 5 bases, J lost 6 bases, and 15 bases stayed unmatched. Germline CDR1 reads SGHAT; CDR2 reads FQNNGV. The CDR3 runs to 17 residues. The data were produced by immunoSEQ multiplex PCR, yet TCRdb's version contains in-frame clones alone and is incomplete. The table has around 100,000 clones, about 85% seen once. The sequence derives from a man aged 45-65 years in a cohort sampled during active COVID-19. The V gene is TRBV11-2, the J gene TRBJ2-2; 7 positions match TRBD2. Sequencing was done on a sample of peripheral blood. The CDR3 bases are TGTGCCAGCAGCCCATCCTCTTCGATGGGGGGGGCCGGGGAGCTGTTTTTT. It yields the protein CASSPSSSMGGAGELFF.